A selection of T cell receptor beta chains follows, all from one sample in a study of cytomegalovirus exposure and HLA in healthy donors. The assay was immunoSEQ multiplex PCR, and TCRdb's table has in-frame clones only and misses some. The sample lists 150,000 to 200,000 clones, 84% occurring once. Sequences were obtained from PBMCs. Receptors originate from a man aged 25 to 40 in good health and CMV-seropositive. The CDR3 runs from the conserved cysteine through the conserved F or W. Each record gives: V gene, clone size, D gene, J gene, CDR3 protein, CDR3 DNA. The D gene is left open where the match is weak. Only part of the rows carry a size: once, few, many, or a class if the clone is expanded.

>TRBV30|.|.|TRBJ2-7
CAWSVDGGSSYEQYF
TGTGCCTGGAGTGTAGACGGAGGGAGCTCCTACGAGCAGTACTTC
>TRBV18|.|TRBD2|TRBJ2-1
CASSPETSGGGLNNEQFF
TGTGCCAGCTCACCAGAGACTAGCGGGGGGGGTCTAAACAATGAGCAGTTCTTC
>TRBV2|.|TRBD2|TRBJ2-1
CASSPREGTYNEQFF
TGTGCCAGCAGTCCCCGGGAGGGCACTTACAATGAGCAGTTCTTC
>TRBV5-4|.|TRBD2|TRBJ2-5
CASSLRTSGETQYF
TGTGCCAGCAGCCTCAGGACTAGCGGGGAGACCCAGTACTTC
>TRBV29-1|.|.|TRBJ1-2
CSVEAYYGYTF
TGCAGCGTTGAAGCCTACTATGGCTACACCTTC
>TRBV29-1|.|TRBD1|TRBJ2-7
CSVRTGGSYEQYF
TGCAGCGTCAGGACAGGGGGGTCCTACGAGCAGTACTTC
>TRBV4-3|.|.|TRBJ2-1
CASSQDSTVSYNEQFF
TGCGCCAGCAGCCAAGATTCGACAGTTTCCTACAATGAGCAGTTCTTC
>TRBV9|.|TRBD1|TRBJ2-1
CASSHNRDSVHNEQFF
TGTGCCAGCAGCCATAATAGGGACAGTGTCCACAATGAGCAGTTCTTC
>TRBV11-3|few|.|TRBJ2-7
CASSLEADSSYEQYF
TGTGCCAGCAGCTTAGAGGCGGATAGCTCCTACGAGCAGTACTTC
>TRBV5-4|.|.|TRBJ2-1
CASSLSGLLYNEQFF
TGTGCCAGCAGCTTGTCGGGACTTCTTTACAATGAGCAGTTCTTC
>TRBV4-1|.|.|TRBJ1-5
CASSQAALGNQPQHF
TGCGCCAGCAGCCAAGCAGCGTTGGGCAATCAGCCCCAGCATTTT
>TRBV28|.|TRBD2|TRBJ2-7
CASSPAGGLSYEQYF
TGTGCCAGCAGTCCAGCGGGAGGCCTTTCCTACGAGCAGTACTTC
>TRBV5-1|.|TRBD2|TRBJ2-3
CASKALAGPSTDTQYF
TGCGCCAGCAAGGCGCTAGCGGGACCTTCCACAGATACGCAGTATTTT
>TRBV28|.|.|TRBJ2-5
CASSLVLGSTETQYF
TGTGCCAGCAGTTTGGTTCTAGGCAGTACGGAGACCCAGTACTTC
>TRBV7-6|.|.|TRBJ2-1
CASSARDPTRYEQFF
TGTGCCAGCAGCGCCCGCGACCCTACTAGGTATGAGCAGTTCTTC
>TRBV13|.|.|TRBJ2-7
CASSSRGRGFYEQYF
TGTGCCAGCAGCTCCCGGGGCAGGGGTTTTTACGAGCAGTACTTC
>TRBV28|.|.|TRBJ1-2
CASSLDEYGYTF
TGTGCCAGCAGTTTAGATGAGTATGGCTACACCTTC
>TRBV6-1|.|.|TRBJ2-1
CASSPGTQSYNEQFF
TGTGCCAGCAGTCCCGGGACACAGTCCTACAATGAGCAGTTCTTC
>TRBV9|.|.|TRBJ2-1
CASSVATVANWNEQFF
TGTGCCAGCAGCGTAGCCACCGTCGCTAATTGGAATGAGCAGTTCTTC
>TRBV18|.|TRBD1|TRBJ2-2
CASSPWDRGLGELFF
TGTGCCAGCTCCCCATGGGACAGGGGGCTGGGGGAGCTGTTTTTT
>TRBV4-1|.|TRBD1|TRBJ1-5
CASSQSGTGVRYSNQPQHF
TGCGCCAGCAGCCAATCGGGGACAGGGGTGCGGTATAGCAATCAGCCCCAGCATTTT
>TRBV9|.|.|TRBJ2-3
CASSVRESWASTDTQYF
TGTGCCAGCAGCGTAAGGGAGAGTTGGGCTAGCACAGATACGCAGTATTTT
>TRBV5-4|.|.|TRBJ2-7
CASSQQGPEQYF
TGTGCCAGCAGCCAGCAGGGCCCCGAGCAGTACTTC
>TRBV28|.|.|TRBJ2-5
CASSSAFGETQYF
TGTGCCAGCAGTTCTGCGTTCGGAGAGACCCAGTACTTC
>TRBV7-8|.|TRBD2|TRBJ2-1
CASSLEPGGYNEQFF
TGTGCCAGCAGCTTAGAGCCGGGAGGATACAATGAGCAGTTCTTC
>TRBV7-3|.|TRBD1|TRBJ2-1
CASSLSPGTGFNEQFF
TGTGCCAGCAGCCTCAGTCCCGGGACAGGGTTCAATGAGCAGTTCTTC
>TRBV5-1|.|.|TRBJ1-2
CASSLSGGDNYGYTF
TGCGCCAGCAGCTTAAGTGGGGGGGACAACTATGGCTACACCTTC
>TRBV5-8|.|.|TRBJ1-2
CASSFRGKGYTF
TGTGCCAGCAGCTTCCGGGGGAAGGGCTACACCTTC
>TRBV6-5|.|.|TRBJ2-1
CASSYHGGVPYNEQFF
TGTGCCAGCAGTTACCACGGGGGAGTCCCCTACAATGAGCAGTTCTTC
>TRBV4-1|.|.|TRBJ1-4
CASSQSAGPNEKLFF
TGCGCCAGCAGCCAATCGGCGGGGCCTAATGAAAAACTGTTTTTT
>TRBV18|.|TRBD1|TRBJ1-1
CASSQGQGVNTEAFF
TGTGCCAGCTCTCAGGGACAGGGAGTGAACACTGAAGCTTTCTTT
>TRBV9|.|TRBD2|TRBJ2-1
CASSVFPGGANEQFF
TGTGCCAGCAGCGTATTTCCCGGGGGGGCAAATGAGCAGTTCTTC
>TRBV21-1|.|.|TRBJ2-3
CASSKAGLAGGADTQYF
TGTGCCAGCAGCAAAGCGGGGCTAGCGGGAGGAGCAGATACGCAGTATTTT
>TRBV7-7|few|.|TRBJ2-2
CASSPQVAGELFF
TGTGCCAGCAGCCCACAGGTCGCCGGGGAGCTGTTTTTT
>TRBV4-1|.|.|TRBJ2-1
CASSQQPRAAVSSYNEQFF
TGCGCCAGCAGCCAACAACCAAGAGCGGCCGTAAGCTCCTACAATGAGCAGTTCTTC
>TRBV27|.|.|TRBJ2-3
CASSFDRSNTDTQYF
TGTGCCAGCAGTTTTGACAGGTCTAACACAGATACGCAGTATTTT
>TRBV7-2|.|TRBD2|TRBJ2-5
CASSSGLAGGATQYF
TGTGCCAGCAGCTCTGGACTAGCGGGGGGCGCGACCCAGTACTTC
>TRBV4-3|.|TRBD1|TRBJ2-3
CASRTRDRGSDTQYF
TGCGCCAGCAGGACCAGGGACAGGGGATCAGATACGCAGTATTTT
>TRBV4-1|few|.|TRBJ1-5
CASSSTGFNQPQHF
TGCGCCAGCAGCTCTACAGGGTTCAATCAGCCCCAGCATTTT
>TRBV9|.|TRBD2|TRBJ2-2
CASSGLAGTGELFF
TGTGCCAGCAGTGGACTAGCGGGCACCGGGGAGCTGTTTTTT
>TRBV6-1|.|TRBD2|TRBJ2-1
CASSNTGTSNNEQFF
TGTGCCAGCAGCAATACCGGGACTAGCAACAATGAGCAGTTCTTC
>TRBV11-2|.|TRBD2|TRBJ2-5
CASSRTSGGAETQYF
TGTGCCAGCAGCCGGACTAGCGGGGGGGCGGAGACCCAGTACTTC
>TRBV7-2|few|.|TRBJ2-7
CASSPRTRVSEQYF
TGTGCCAGCAGCCCCAGGACCAGGGTAAGCGAGCAGTACTTC
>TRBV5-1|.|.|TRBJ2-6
CASRGSGANVLTF
TGCGCCAGCAGGGGGAGCGGGGCCAACGTCCTGACTTTC
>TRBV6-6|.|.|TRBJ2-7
CASSEQSGGGKYF
TGTGCCAGCAGTGAGCAAAGTGGAGGGGGCAAATACTTC
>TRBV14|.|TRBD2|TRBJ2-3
CASSQRAAGPFSTDTQYF
TGTGCCAGCAGCCAGCGCGCAGCGGGACCCTTTAGCACAGATACGCAGTATTTT
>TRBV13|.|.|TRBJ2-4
CASSLGEAKNIQYF
TGTGCCAGCAGCTTGGGCGAAGCCAAAAACATTCAGTACTTC
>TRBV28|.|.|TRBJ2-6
CASETGQRGANVLTF
TGTGCCAGTGAAACAGGGCAACGCGGGGCCAACGTCCTGACTTTC
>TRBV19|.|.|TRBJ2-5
CASSMGFQETQYF
TGTGCCAGTAGTATGGGCTTCCAAGAGACCCAGTACTTC
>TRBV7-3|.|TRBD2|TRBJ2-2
CASSLTSGRAFGELFF
TGTGCCAGCAGCTTAACTAGCGGGAGGGCCTTCGGGGAGCTGTTTTTT
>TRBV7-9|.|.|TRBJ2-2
CASSSIPVGELFF
TGTGCCAGCAGCTCCATCCCGGTCGGGGAGCTGTTTTTT
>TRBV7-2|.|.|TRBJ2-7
CASSPYRTYEQYF
TGTGCCAGCAGCCCATATAGAACCTACGAGCAGTACTTC
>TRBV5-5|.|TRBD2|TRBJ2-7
CASSLVPGLAGSGEQYF
TGTGCCAGCAGCTTAGTACCGGGACTAGCGGGATCAGGCGAGCAGTACTTC
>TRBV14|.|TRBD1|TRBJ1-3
CASSQGQGTGNTIYF
TGTGCCAGCAGCCAGGGACAGGGGACTGGAAACACCATATATTTT
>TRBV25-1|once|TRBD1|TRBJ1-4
CASSEGQGREKLFF
TGTGCCAGCAGTGAAGGACAGGGGCGGGAAAAACTGTTTTTT
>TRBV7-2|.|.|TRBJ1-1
CASSLGPDLNTEAFF
TGTGCCAGCAGCTTAGGTCCAGACTTGAACACTGAAGCTTTCTTT
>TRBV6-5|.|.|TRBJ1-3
CASAAGVVGGNTIYF
TGTGCCAGCGCCGCGGGTGTCGTCGGAGGAAACACCATATATTTT
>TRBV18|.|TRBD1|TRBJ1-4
CASAPGQGNPDEKLFF
TGTGCCAGCGCCCCGGGACAGGGCAACCCAGACGAAAAACTGTTTTTT
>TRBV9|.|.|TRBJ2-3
CASSVGGRPDTQYF
TGTGCCAGCAGCGTAGGCGGGCGGCCAGATACGCAGTATTTT
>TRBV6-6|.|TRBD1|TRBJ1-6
CASSYGGQGNSPLHF
TGTGCCAGCAGTTACGGGGGACAGGGGAATTCACCCCTCCACTTT